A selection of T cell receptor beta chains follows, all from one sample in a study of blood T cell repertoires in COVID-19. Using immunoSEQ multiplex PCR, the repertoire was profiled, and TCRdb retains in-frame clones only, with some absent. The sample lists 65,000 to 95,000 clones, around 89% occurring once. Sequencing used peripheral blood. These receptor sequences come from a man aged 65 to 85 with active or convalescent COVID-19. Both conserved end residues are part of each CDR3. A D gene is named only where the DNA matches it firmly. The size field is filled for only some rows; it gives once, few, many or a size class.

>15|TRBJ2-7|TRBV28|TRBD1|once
CASTPSGQGAFEQYF
TGTGCCAGCACCCCTTCAGGACAGGGGGCTTTCGAGCAGTACTTC
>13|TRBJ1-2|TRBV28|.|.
CASRRTGDYGYTF
TGTGCCAGCCGGAGGACCGGGGACTATGGCTACACCTTC
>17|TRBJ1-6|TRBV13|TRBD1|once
CASSLGSLQGNNSPLHF
TGTGCCAGCAGTTTAGGGTCCCTACAGGGGAACAATTCACCCCTCCACTTT
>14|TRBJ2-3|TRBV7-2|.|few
CASMERSFADTQYF
TGTGCCAGCATGGAGAGGAGTTTCGCAGATACGCAGTATTTT
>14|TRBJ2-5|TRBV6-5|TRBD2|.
CASSYVRGEETQYF
TGTGCCAGCAGTTACGTACGGGGGGAAGAGACCCAGTACTTC
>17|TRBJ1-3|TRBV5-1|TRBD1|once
CASNLIPGQGSGNTIYF
TGCGCCAGCAACTTGATACCGGGACAGGGCTCTGGAAACACCATATATTTT
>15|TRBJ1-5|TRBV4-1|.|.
CASSQESLSPQPQHF
TGCGCCAGCAGCCAAGAATCTCTGTCTCCTCAGCCCCAGCATTTT
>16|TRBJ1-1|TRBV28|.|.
CASSFRTLRGNTEAFF
TGTGCCAGCAGTTTTCGGACCCTACGGGGGAACACTGAAGCTTTCTTT
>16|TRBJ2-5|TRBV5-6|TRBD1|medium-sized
CASSLQNQGVQETQYF
TGTGCCAGCAGTTTACAGAATCAGGGGGTACAAGAGACCCAGTACTTC
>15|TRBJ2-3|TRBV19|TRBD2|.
CASSLGGDSTDTQYF
TGTGCCAGCTCTCTGGGGGGGGATAGCACAGATACGCAGTATTTT
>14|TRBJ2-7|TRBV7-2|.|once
CASSLAPGFYEQYF
TGTGCCAGCAGCTTAGCGCCGGGGTTCTACGAGCAGTACTTC
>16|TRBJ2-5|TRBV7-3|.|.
CASSLSSPGRQETQYF
TGTGCCAGCAGCTTAAGCTCCCCAGGGAGGCAAGAGACCCAGTACTTC
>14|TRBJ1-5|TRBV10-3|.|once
CAISESRGDQPQHF
TGTGCCATCAGTGAAAGCAGGGGAGATCAGCCCCAGCATTTT
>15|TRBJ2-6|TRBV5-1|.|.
CASTQPGTGANVLTF
TGCGCCAGCACACAACCAGGGACAGGGGCCAACGTCCTGACTTTC
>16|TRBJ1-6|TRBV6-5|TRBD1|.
CASSYGGTAFDSPLHF
TGTGCCAGCAGTTACGGGGGGACAGCTTTTGATTCACCCCTCCACTTT
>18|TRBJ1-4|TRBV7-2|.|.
CASSPLVLGGPTNEKLFF
TGTGCCAGCAGCCCATTGGTCCTGGGGGGACCAACTAATGAAAAACTGTTTTTT
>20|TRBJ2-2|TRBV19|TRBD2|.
CASSRTGLAGAQGATGELFF
TGTGCCAGTAGTCGGACGGGACTAGCGGGGGCCCAAGGGGCCACCGGGGAGCTGTTTTTT
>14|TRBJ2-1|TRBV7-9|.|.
CASRKGDMHNEQFF
TGTGCCAGCAGAAAAGGGGACATGCACAATGAGCAGTTCTTC
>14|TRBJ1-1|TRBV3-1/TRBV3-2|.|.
CASSQPGPNTEAFF
TGTGCCAGCAGCCAGCCGGGTCCGAACACTGAAGCTTTCTTT
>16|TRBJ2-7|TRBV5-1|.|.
CASSLGGRGSRNEQYF
TGCGCCAGCAGCTTGGGCGGCCGGGGGAGTCGAAACGAGCAGTACTTC
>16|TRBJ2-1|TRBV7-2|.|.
CASSLLMASSYNEQFF
TGTGCCAGCAGCCTACTAATGGCAAGCTCCTACAATGAGCAGTTCTTC
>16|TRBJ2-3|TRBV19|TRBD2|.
CASSITSGGSSDTQYF
TGTGCCAGTAGTATCACTAGCGGGGGCTCTTCAGATACGCAGTATTTT
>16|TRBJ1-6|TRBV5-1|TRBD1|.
CASSSGDGTGGSPLHF
TGCGCCAGCAGCTCCGGTGATGGGACAGGGGGTTCACCCCTCCACTTT
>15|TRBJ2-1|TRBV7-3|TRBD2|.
CASSLWASGGWEQFF
TGTGCCAGCAGCTTATGGGCTAGCGGGGGATGGGAGCAGTTCTTC
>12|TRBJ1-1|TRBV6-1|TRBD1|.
CASSEEDREAFF
TGTGCCAGCAGTGAAGAGGACAGGGAAGCTTTCTTT
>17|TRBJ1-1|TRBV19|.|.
CASSPYRERVKYTEAFF
TGTGCCAGTAGCCCATACCGGGAGAGGGTAAAATACACTGAAGCTTTCTTT
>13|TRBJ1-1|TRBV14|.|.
CASSLDLHAGAFF
TGTGCCAGCAGCCTTGACCTGCACGCGGGAGCTTTCTTT
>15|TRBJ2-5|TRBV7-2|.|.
CASSPGGGIGETQYF
TGTGCCAGCAGCCCGGGTGGCGGAATCGGGGAGACCCAGTACTTC
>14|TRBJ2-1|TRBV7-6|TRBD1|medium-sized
CASSPYRGSNEQFF
TGTGCCAGCAGCCCATACAGGGGCTCCAATGAGCAGTTCTTC
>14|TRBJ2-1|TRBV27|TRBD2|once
CASSFGTSPNEQFF
TGTGCCAGCAGTTTCGGGACTAGCCCAAATGAGCAGTTCTTC
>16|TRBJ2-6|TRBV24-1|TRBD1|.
CATGGTGSSGANVLTF
TGTGCCACCGGCGGGACAGGAAGCTCTGGGGCCAACGTCCTGACTTTC
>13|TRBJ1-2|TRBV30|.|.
CAWSVTEVYGYTF
TGTGCCTGGAGTGTTACGGAGGTATATGGCTACACCTTC
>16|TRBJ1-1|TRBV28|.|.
CASSSTSSGSATEAFF
TGTGCCAGCAGTTCCACCTCGTCGGGGAGCGCCACTGAAGCTTTCTTT
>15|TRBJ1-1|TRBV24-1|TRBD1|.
CATSATGQRNTEAFF
TGTGCCACCAGTGCTACGGGACAGCGGAATACTGAAGCTTTCTTT
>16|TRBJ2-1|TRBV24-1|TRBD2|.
CATSDFESGGYNEQFF
TGTGCCACCAGTGATTTTGAAAGCGGGGGATACAATGAGCAGTTCTTC
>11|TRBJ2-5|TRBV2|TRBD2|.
CAVLGGETQYF
TGTGCCGTACTGGGGGGGGAGACCCAGTACTTC
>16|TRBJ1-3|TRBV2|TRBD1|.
CASSGGQPASGNTIYF
TGTGCCAGCAGCGGGGGACAGCCCGCATCAGGAAACACCATATATTTT
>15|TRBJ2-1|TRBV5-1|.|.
CASSLTAHLNNEQFF
TGCGCCAGCAGCTTAACAGCCCACCTTAACAATGAGCAGTTCTTC
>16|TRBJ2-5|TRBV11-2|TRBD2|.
CASSPRASGGQETQYF
TGTGCCAGCAGCCCGAGGGCTAGCGGGGGCCAAGAGACCCAGTACTTC
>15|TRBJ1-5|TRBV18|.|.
CASSPTGPLSQPQHF
TGTGCCAGCTCACCAACAGGGCCCCTGAGTCAGCCCCAGCATTTT
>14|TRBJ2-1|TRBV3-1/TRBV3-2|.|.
CASSPETSRDEQFF
TGTGCCAGCAGCCCCGAGACTAGTCGCGATGAGCAGTTCTTC
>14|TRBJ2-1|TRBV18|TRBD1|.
CASSPSTGTNEQFF
TGTGCCAGCTCACCCTCGACAGGGACCAATGAGCAGTTCTTC
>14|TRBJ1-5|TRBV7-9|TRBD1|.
CASSLDRGGQPQHF
TGTGCCAGCAGCTTAGACAGGGGGGGTCAGCCCCAGCATTTT
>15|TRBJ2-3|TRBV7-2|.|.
CASSLEPLNTDTQYF
TGTGCCAGCAGCTTAGAGCCACTTAACACAGATACGCAGTATTTT
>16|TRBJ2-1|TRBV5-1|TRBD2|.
CASSLGRTSGQNEQFF
TGCGCCAGCAGCTTGGGACGGACTAGCGGACAAAATGAGCAGTTCTTC
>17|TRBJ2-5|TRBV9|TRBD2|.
CASSVGASGGLQETQYF
TGTGCCAGCAGCGTAGGGGCTAGCGGGGGGCTACAAGAGACCCAGTACTTC
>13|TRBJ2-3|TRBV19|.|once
CASSPSSTDTQYF
TGTGCCAGTAGTCCTTCCAGCACAGATACGCAGTATTTT
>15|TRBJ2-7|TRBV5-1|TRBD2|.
CASSLEPSGGSEQYF
TGCGCCAGCAGCTTGGAGCCTAGCGGGGGAAGTGAGCAGTACTTC
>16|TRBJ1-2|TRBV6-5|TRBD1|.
CASSYSATGAPYGYTF
TGTGCCAGCAGTTACTCCGCGACAGGGGCCCCCTATGGCTACACCTTC
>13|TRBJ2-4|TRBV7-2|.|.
CASSLVGIDIQYF
TGTGCCAGCAGCTTAGTGGGCATAGACATTCAGTACTTC
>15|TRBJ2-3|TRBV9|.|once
CASSVLGPSTDTQYF
TGTGCCAGCAGCGTACTGGGGCCGAGCACAGATACGCAGTATTTT
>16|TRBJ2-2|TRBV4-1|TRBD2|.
CASSQVGLWGTGELFF
TGCGCCAGCAGCCAAGTGGGACTATGGGGCACCGGGGAGCTGTTTTTT
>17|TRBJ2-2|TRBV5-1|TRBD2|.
CASSKGTSGGSTGELFF
TGCGCCAGCAGCAAAGGGACTAGCGGGGGATCCACCGGGGAGCTGTTTTTT
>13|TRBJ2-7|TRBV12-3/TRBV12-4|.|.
CASRIGSSYEQYF
TGTGCCAGCAGGATTGGCAGCTCCTACGAGCAGTACTTC